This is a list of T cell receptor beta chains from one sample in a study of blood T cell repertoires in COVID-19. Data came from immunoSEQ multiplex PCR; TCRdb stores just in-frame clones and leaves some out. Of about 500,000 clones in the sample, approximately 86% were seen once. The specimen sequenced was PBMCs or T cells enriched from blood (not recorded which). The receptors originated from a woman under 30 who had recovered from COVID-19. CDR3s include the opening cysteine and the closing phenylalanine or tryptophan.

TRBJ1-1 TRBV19 CASTPRYMNTEAFF
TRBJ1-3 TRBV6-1 CASSEGQGTGNTIYF
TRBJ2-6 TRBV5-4 CASSSGQFSSGANVLTF
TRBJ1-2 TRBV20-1 CSATGYGYTF
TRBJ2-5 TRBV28 CASSSGGGIRETQYF
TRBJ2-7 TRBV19 CASSTTGQATYEQYF
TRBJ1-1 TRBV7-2 CASSLIGQMNTEAFF
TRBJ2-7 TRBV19 CASSTPRDRGPYEQYF
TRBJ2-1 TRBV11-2 CASSPLSGGNEQFF
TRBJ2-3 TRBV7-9 CASSLAPSPDTQYF
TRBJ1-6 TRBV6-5 CASTGQNNSPLHF
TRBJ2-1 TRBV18 CASSPSSGGDNEQFF
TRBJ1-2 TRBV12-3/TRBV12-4 CASSPRTADGYTF
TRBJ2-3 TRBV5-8 CASSGTGPGLRTDTQYF
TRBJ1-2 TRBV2 CASSTGNYGYTF
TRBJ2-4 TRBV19 CASSMAGGGDIQYF
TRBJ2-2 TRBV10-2 CASEASRGTGELFF
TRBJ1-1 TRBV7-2 CASRQVWGGGTEAFF
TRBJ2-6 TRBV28 CASSPMGSGLDSGANVLTF
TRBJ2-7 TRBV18 CASSPRGTGGTLGYEQYF
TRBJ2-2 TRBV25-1 CASSDPLATGELFF
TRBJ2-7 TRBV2 CASSVSRSGEQYF